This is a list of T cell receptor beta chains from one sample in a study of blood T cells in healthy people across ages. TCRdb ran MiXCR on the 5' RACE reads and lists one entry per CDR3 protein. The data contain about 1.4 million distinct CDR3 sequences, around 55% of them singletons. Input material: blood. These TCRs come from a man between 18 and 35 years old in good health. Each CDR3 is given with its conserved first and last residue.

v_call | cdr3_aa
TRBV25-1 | CASSETGGYKNIQYF
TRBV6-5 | CASSYSGGDAQYF
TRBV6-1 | CASSRNAGVGEQYF
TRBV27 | CASRPDHPSDYNEQFF
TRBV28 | CASSGSLVSPLHF
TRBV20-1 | CSASPDSYTEAFF
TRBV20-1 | CSARDAPRGPYEQYF
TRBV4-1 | CASSQVTLQETQYF
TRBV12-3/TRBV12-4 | CASSRDRAPYEQYF
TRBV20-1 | CSAAVNSYEQYF
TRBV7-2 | CASSKEWGPYNEQFF
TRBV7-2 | CASSLAYRNYGYTF
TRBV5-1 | CASMRDGQGGDGYTF
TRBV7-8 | CASSRTPGDSYNEQFF
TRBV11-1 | CASRDSPGRVEQYF
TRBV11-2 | CASSSEMGLAGIIHEQYF
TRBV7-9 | CASSLDDRGLYEQYF
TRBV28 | CASSSKGWTVNTEAFF
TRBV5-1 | CASSLGDRGTPEQYF
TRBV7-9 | CASSLVTGVVEQFF
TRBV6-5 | CASSLEQYYNSPLHF
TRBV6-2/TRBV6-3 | CASSYRASRGNQPQHF
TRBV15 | CATSRDLGPPEGGELFF
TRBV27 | CASSLIGDEQYF
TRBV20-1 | CSASIAGGTDTQYF
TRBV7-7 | CASSLGDSRLYEQYF
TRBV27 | CASSRDYVTYEQYF
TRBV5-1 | CASSFTPGPSYEQYF
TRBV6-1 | CASSEGRGGYGYTF
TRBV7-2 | CASSLRGGQSYIQYF
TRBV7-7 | CASSLGTGMQDTQYF
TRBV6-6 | CASSREDRVSYNEQFF
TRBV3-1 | CASSRPGNREKLFF
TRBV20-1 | CSALRSLNTEAFF
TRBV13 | CASSSQVHANNEQFF
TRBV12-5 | CASGVCQLAIQYF
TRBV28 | CASSIPRTVGNQPQHF
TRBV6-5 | CASSARQGLWNEQFF
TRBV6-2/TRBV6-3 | CASRRRTSGYNEQFF
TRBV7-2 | CASSLKGSDGNTIYF
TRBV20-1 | CSASGTPLTDTQYF
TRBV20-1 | CSARVRGSGYKISTDTQYF
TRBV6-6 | CASSYSGGRGDIQYF
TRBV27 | CASSLSGQVYEQYF
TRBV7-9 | CASSWTLTGPQFF
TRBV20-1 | CSARDLQGEGTEAFF
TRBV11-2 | CASSLDFLTQYF
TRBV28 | CASERSRGTYGYTF
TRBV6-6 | CASSSGTENYGYTF
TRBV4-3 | CASSQSSGYQETQYF
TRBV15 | CATSSYQGETQYF
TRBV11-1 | CASSFEARAMNTEAFF
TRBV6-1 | CATRGTSSYEQYF
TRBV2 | CASGLAGLETQYF
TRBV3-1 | CASSQDPPGGPDEQFF
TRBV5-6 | CASSPSGTAGGPQNIQYF
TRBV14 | CASSQAPGRIVTWEQFF
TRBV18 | CASSPSGRFDEQFF
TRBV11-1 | CASSLVEGHTEAFF
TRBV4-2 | CASSQELSLEQYF